These 3 T cell receptor beta chains came from one sample sequenced in a study of metastatic and nonmetastatic thyroid tumors. TCRdb reprocessed the PCR reads using MiXCR. The sample has tens of thousands of clones; around 26% are singletons. All patients were treatment-naive before thyroid surgery. The sequenced material came from blood. The receptors originated from a female donor with papillary thyroid cancer or a benign thyroid nodule (not recorded which). Some clones in this sample may be carry-over from other donors' samples.

The chain carries TRBV28 and TRBJ1-1; TRBD1 matches 8 bases. In germline, CDR1 is MDHEN, CDR2 SYDVKM. This CDR3 spans 18 amino acids. V lost 6 bases and J lost 3; bases outside the gene matches: 18. In nucleotides, the CDR3 is TGTGCCAGCAGCCCCCTCGCCGGACAGGGTGCGGTGGACACTGAAGCTTTCTTT. Translation gives CASSPLAGQGAVDTEAFF.

The CDR3 is CASKPGLAPYEQYF. The CDR3 DNA is TGTGCCAGCAAACCGGGACTAGCTCCCTACGAGCAGTACTTC. The chain uses TRBV12-3 or TRBV12-4 and TRBJ2-7; the match to TRBD2 covers 9 bases. The J segment lost 2 bases and the V segment lost 7 bases, leaving 6 bases of the junction unmatched. The CDR3 is 14 residues long.

This clone was observed many times. The chain's CDR3 is CASSRTGGNYEQYF. CDR3 coding DNA: TGTGCCAGCAGCCGGACAGGGGGCAACTACGAGCAGTACTTC. The chain carries TRBV7-9 and TRBJ2-7; 11 bases are shared with TRBD1. V lost 5 bases and J lost 3; bases outside the gene matches: 3. The CDR3 spans 14 residues. Germline loops: CDR1 SEHNR, CDR2 FQNEAQ (reference sequence).